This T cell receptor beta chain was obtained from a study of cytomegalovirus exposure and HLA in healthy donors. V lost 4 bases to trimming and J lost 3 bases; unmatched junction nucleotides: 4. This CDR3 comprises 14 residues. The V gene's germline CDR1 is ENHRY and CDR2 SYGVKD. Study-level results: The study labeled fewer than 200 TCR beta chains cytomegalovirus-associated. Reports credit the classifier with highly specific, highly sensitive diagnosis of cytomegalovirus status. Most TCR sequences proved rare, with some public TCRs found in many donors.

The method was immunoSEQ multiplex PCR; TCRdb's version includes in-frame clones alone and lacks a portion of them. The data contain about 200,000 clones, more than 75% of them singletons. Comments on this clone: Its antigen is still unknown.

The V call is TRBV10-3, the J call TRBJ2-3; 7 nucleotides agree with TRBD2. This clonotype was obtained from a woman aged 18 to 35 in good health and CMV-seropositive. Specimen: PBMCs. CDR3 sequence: CAISGGGSTDTQYF. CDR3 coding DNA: TGTGCCATCAGTGGGGGCGGGAGTACAGATACGCAGTATTTT.